The subject of this entry is one T cell receptor beta chain. This sample is drawn from a study of cytomegalovirus exposure and HLA in healthy donors. Here immunoSEQ multiplex PCR was the method, and the copy in TCRdb shows in-frame clones only, minus some. The sample lists 200,000 or so clones, over 65% occurring once. This CDR3 contains 14 residues. Trimming removed 0 bases from V and 8 bases from J, with 14 bases in between. CDR1 SGDLS and CDR2 YYNGEE come from the germline V gene. The material sequenced was PBMCs. The chain links TRBV9 to TRBJ1-2; TRBD1 might be the D (6 bases). This sequence was found in a woman under 30 in good health and CMV-seronegative. The CDR3 DNA is TGTGCCAGCAGCGTAGAACCCAGGGGACGCGGCTACACCTTC. Residues: CASSVEPRGRGYTF.